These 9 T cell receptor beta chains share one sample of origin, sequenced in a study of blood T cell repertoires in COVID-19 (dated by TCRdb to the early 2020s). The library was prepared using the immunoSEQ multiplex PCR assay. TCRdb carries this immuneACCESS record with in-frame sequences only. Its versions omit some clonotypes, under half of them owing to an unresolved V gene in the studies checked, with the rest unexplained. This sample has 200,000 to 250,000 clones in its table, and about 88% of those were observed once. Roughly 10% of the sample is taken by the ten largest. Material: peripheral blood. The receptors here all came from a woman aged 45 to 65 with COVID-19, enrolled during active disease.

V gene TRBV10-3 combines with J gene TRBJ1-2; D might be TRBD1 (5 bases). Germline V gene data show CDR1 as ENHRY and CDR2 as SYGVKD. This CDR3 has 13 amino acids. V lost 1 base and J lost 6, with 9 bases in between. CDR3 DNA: TGTGCCATCAGTGAGTTGACAGTCCATGGCTACACCTTC. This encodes CAISELTVHGYTF.

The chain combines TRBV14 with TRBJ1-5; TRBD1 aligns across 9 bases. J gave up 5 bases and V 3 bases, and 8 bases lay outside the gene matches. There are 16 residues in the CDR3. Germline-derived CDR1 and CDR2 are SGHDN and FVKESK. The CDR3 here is CASSHLQGAKDQPQHF. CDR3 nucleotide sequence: TGTGCCAGCAGCCATTTACAGGGGGCTAAAGATCAGCCCCAGCATTTT. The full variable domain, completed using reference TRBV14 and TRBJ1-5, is EAGVTQFPSHSVIEKGQTVTLRCDPISGHDNLYWYRRVMGKEIKFLLHFVKESKQDESGMPNNRFLAERTGGTYSTLKVQPAELEDSGVYFCASSHLQGAKDQPQHFGDGTRLSIL.

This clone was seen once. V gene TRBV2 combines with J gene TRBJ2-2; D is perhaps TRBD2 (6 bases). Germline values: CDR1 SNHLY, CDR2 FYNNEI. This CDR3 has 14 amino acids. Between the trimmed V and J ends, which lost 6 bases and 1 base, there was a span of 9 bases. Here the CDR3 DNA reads TGTGCCAGCAGCGCGGGGTTGAACACCGGGGAGCTGTTTTTT. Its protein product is CASSAGLNTGELFF.

CDR3 protein: CASSLTGDPKNIQYF. CDR3 nucleotide sequence: TGTGCCAGCAGCTTAACGGGGGACCCCAAAAACATTCAGTACTTC. The chain employs TRBV11-3 and TRBJ2-4; a weak D match, TRBD2 (6 bases). The V end was cut by 2 bases, the J end by 2 bases, with 10 bases between. CDR3 length: 15 amino acids. The germline gives CDR1 SGHNT, CDR2 YENEEA.

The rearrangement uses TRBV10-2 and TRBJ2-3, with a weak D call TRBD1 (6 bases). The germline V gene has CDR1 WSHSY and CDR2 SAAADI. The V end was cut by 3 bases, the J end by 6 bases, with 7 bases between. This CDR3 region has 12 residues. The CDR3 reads CASSDQGDTQYF. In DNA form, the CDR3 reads TGCGCCAGCAGTGACCAGGGGGATACGCAGTATTTT.

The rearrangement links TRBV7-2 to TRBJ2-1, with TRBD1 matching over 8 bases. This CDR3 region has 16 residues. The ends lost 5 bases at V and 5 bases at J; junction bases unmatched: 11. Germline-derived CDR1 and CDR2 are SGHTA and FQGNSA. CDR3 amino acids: CASSPRTGRRDNEQFF. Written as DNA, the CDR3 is TGTGCCAGCAGCCCGCGGACAGGGCGGAGGGACAATGAGCAGTTCTTC.

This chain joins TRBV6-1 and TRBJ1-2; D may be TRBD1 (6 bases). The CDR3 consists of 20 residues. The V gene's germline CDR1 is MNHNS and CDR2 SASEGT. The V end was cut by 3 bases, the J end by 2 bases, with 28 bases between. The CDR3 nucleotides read TGTGCCAGCAGTGACGATTTTGGGTGGGCAGGGGCGCATCCCAACTATGGCTACACCTTC. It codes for CASSDDFGWAGAHPNYGYTF.

CDR3 loop: CASSLAGTPRRNTIYF. Here the CDR3 DNA reads TGTGCCAGCAGCTTAGCTGGGACACCGAGAAGAAACACCATATATTTT. The gene calls are TRBV7-8 and TRBJ1-3, with D perhaps TRBD1 (6 bases). CDR1 is SGHVS and CDR2 is FQNEAQ in the germline V gene. Between the trimmed V and J ends, which lost 0 bases and 5 bases, there was a span of 14 bases. The CDR3 is made up of 16 amino acids.

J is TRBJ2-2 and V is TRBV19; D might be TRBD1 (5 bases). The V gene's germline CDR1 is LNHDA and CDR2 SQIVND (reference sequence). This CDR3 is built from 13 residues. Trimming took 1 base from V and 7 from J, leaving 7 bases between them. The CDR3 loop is CASSIGGNGELFF. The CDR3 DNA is TGTGCCAGTAGTATAGGGGGCAACGGGGAGCTGTTTTTT.